These 25 T cell receptor beta chains originate from one sample sequenced in a study of blood T cell repertoires in COVID-19. The assay was immunoSEQ multiplex PCR, and TCRdb's table has in-frame clones only and misses some. The sample holds some 150,000 clones, about 86% seen once. The sample taken for sequencing was PBMCs or T cells enriched from blood (not recorded which). Every receptor here comes from a man aged 45-65 years who had recovered from COVID-19.

This clone was counted once. The chain is built from TRBV11-1 and TRBJ1-5, with D unresolved. This CDR3 spans 13 amino acids. V was cut by 1 base and J by 5 bases, with 6 bases left in between. Germline CDR1 reads SGHAT; CDR2 reads FQDESV (reference sequence). The CDR3 reads CASSLVQDQPQHF. CDR3 DNA: TGTGCCAGCAGCTTAGTGCAGGATCAGCCCCAGCATTTT.

The chain uses TRBV6-2 or TRBV6-3 and TRBJ2-3; possible D gene TRBD1, 6 bases. Germline V lookup: CDR1 MNHEY, CDR2 SVGEGT. CDR3 length: 16 amino acids. Trimming removed 2 bases from V and 1 base from J, with 13 bases in between. CDR3 nucleotides: TGTGCCAGCAGTTACCTGGGGGCGCGAGGCACAGATACGCAGTATTTT. Amino acids: CASSYLGARGTDTQYF.

The rearrangement uses TRBV7-9 and TRBJ2-3; weak D call: TRBD1 (6 bases). The CDR3 totals 14 residues. Germline CDR1 and CDR2: SEHNR and FQNEAQ (reference sequence). Trimming shortened V by 3 bases and J by 5 bases, and 12 bases separated the two germline ends. CDR3 sequence: CASSFSQGQDTQYF. CDR3 DNA sequence: TGTGCCAGCAGCTTTTCTCAGGGACAAGATACGCAGTATTTT.

The rearrangement links TRBV10-3 to TRBJ1-6, with D hard to call. Germline CDR1 and CDR2: ENHRY and SYGVKD. The ends were cut back, 7 bases at V and 8 bases at J, with 9 bases in the middle. This CDR3 has 12 residues. The CDR3 nucleotides are TGTGCCATCACGGGAGGTGATTCACCCCTCCACTTT. Translation gives CAITGGDSPLHF.

For this clone: The DNA is omitted, as the CDR3 cannot be located on it reliably, and the CDR3 follows TCRdb's listing. The V call is TRBV5-6, the J call TRBJ1-2; the D segment call TRBD1 is taken from the table without a DNA check. The CDR3 is 15 amino acids in total, end residues counted. From germline, CDR1 is SGHDT and CDR2 YYEEEE. Here the CDR3 reads CASSFGPGAKNGYTF.

The CDR3 sequence is CASSKTGLMNTEAFF. CDR3 nucleotide sequence: TGTGCCAGCAGCAAAACAGGGCTAATGAACACTGAAGCTTTCTTT. V and J are TRBV11-2 and TRBJ1-1, with a tentative D call TRBD1 (6 bases). V lost 5 bases, J lost 0 bases, and 13 bases lay in between. The CDR3 runs 15 residues. Germline V gives CDR1 SGHAT, CDR2 FQNNGV.

The V call is TRBV5-1, the J call TRBJ2-6; the match to TRBD1 covers 12 bases. The CDR3 is 17 amino acids. CDR1 SGHRS and CDR2 YFSETQ come from the germline V gene. The ends lost 4 bases at V and 3 bases at J; junction bases unmatched: 5. This CDR3 reads CASSLGQGAFGANVLTF. The CDR3 region has the DNA TGCGCCAGCAGCCTGGGACAGGGGGCGTTTGGGGCCAACGTCCTGACTTTC. Drawing the rest from reference TRBV5-1 and TRBJ2-6, the complete variable domain is KAGVTQTPRYLIKTRGQQVTLSCSPISGHRSVSWYQQTPGQGLQFLFEYFSETQRNKGNFPGRFSGRQFSNSRSEMNVSTLELGDSALYLCASSLGQGAFGANVLTFGAGSRLTVL.

The rearrangement uses TRBV19 and TRBJ1-1; D uncertain. The CDR3 spans 12 residues. Germline V lookup: CDR1 LNHDA, CDR2 SQIVND (reference sequence). V gave up 3 bases and J gave up 6 bases, with 8 bases separating them. CDR3 DNA: TGTGCCAGTAGTATTCGGTGGTCTGAAGCTTTCTTT. This sequence encodes CASSIRWSEAFF. Filled out from reference TRBV19 and TRBJ1-1, the complete variable domain reads DGGITQSPKYLFRKEGQNVTLSCEQNLNHDAMYWYRQDPGQGLRLIYYSQIVNDFQKGDIAEGYSVSREKKESFPLTVTSAQKNPTAFYLCASSIRWSEAFFGQGTRLTVV.

This chain links TRBV6-5 with TRBJ2-7, with TRBD2 as a possible D gene (5 bases). The CDR3 covers 14 residues. Germline assignment: CDR1 MNHEY and CDR2 SVGAGI. V was trimmed by 6 bases and J by 3 bases, leaving 15 bases between them. CDR3 amino acids: CASRSGPRDYEQYF. The CDR3 DNA reads TGTGCCAGCAGAAGCGGACCTAGGGACTACGAGCAGTACTTC.

This rearrangement joins TRBV19 to TRBJ2-3; 9 bases agree with TRBD1. Trimming took 6 bases from V and 4 from J; bases not matched to a gene: 14. The CDR3 extends over 17 amino acids. Germline values: CDR1 LNHDA, CDR2 SQIVND (reference sequence). The CDR3 loop reads CASRDLRDRVPPDTQYF. The CDR3 bases are TGTGCCAGTAGGGACCTCCGGGACAGGGTCCCCCCAGATACGCAGTATTTT.

This clone was recorded once. V gene TRBV6-2 or TRBV6-3 combines with J gene TRBJ1-5; 9 bases line up with TRBD1. Per the germline V gene, CDR1 is MNHEY and CDR2 is SVGEGT. CDR3 length: 15 residues. J was trimmed by 7 bases and V by 5 bases; bases with no gene match: 9. CDR3 amino acids: CASSAAGTGSQPQHF. CDR3 in DNA: TGTGCCAGCAGTGCTGCCGGGACAGGGTCCCAGCCCCAGCATTTT.

The V and J genes are TRBV27 and TRBJ2-7; D call uncertain. V lost 6 bases and J 2 bases, leaving 14 bases between the germline ends. Germline CDR1 is MNHEY and CDR2 is SMNVEV (reference sequence). The CDR3 contains 14 residues. DNA of the CDR3: TGTGCCAGCAGCCGTCAGGTCCCCCCCTACGAGCAGTACTTC. This codes for CASSRQVPPYEQYF.

This chain uses TRBV10-3 with TRBJ1-1; 9 nucleotides match TRBD1. CDR3 length equals 14 residues. Germline V gene data show CDR1 as ENHRY and CDR2 as SYGVKD. Trimming at V came to 10 bases and at J to 1 base, leaving 7 bases not matched to a gene. The CDR3 sequence is CATLPGQGNTEAFF. CDR3 bases: TGTGCCACCCTTCCGGGACAGGGGAACACTGAAGCTTTCTTT.

The V gene is TRBV30, the J gene TRBJ1-2, with TRBD1 as a possible D gene (5 bases). Trimming removed 2 bases at V and 5 bases at J, with 15 bases between. From germline, CDR1 is GTSNPN and CDR2 SVGIG (reference sequence). This CDR3 has 14 amino acids. CDR3 sequence: CAWSKRQGVYGYTF. CDR3 bases: TGTGCCTGGAGTAAACGACAAGGGGTTTATGGCTACACCTTC.

The rearrangement links TRBV7-8 to TRBJ2-5; 14 nucleotides align to TRBD2. The CDR3 has 17 amino acids. CDR1 SGHVS and CDR2 FQNEAQ come from the germline V gene. With 6 bases clipped from V and 5 bases from J, the junction kept 11 bases outside the gene matches. Here the CDR3 DNA reads TGTGCCAGCAGTCAAGGGACTAGCGGGGGCTGGGGGGAGACCCAGTACTTC. As protein: CASSQGTSGGWGETQYF. Combining the CDR3 with reference TRBV7-8 and TRBJ2-5 gives the whole variable domain GAGVSQSPRYKVAKRGQDVALRCDPISGHVSLFWYQQALGQGPEFLTYFQNEAQLDKSGLPSDRFFAERPEGSVSTLKIQRTQQEDSAVYLCASSQGTSGGWGETQYFGPGTRLLVL.

The chain combines TRBV6-5 with TRBJ1-3, with TRBD1 as a possible D gene (5 bases). From germline, CDR1 is MNHEY and CDR2 SVGAGI. The CDR3 extends over 16 amino acids. Trimming stripped 0 bases from V and 0 bases from J, with 9 bases between. The CDR3 sequence is CASSYSEGDSGNTIYF. Here the CDR3 DNA reads TGTGCCAGCAGTTACTCGGAAGGGGACTCTGGAAACACCATATATTTT.

This sequence joins TRBV7-6 and TRBJ1-1; 8 nucleotides align to TRBD1. Per germline, CDR1 SGHVS and CDR2 FNYEAQ. This CDR3 region has 14 residues. Trimming at V came to 5 bases and at J to 8 bases, leaving 10 bases not matched to a gene. As DNA, the CDR3 is TGTGCCAGCAGCCCTAGTCACAGGGGGGTAGAAGCTTTCTTT. Translating it yields CASSPSHRGVEAFF.

This clone was seen only a few times. The V call is TRBV15, the J call TRBJ1-3; D might be TRBD1 (5 bases). Germline values: CDR1 LNHNV, CDR2 YYDKDF (reference sequence). The CDR3 runs to 15 residues. Trimming shortened V by 0 bases and J by 4 bases, and 10 bases separated the two germline ends. CDR3 sequence (DNA): TGTGCCACCAGCAGAGAGACAGACGGAGGAAACACCATATATTTT. Translated: CATSRETDGGNTIYF.

This chain links TRBV29-1 with TRBJ1-2; D is uncertain. V lost 2 bases and J lost 5, with 18 bases in between. The germline V gene encodes CDR1 SQVTM and CDR2 ANQGSEA. The CDR3 consists of 15 residues. CDR3 sequence (DNA): TGCAGCGTTGAAAGTCGGCGGCTATCTGGGTATGGCTACACCTTC. Its protein is CSVESRRLSGYGYTF.

The rearrangement uses TRBV6-5 and TRBJ2-2; weak D call: TRBD1 (6 bases). The V and J ends lost 6 bases and 4 bases respectively, with 12 bases between them. The CDR3 is 14 amino acids. Germline CDR1 and CDR2: MNHEY and SVGAGI. CDR3 nucleotides: TGTGCCAGCAGCCCCGGACAGCTCACCGGGGAGCTGTTTTTT. It translates to CASSPGQLTGELFF.

This chain links TRBV9 with TRBJ2-5; TRBD1 is a possible D gene (5 bases). This CDR3 region has 14 residues. Trimming removed 0 bases at V and 5 bases at J, with 11 bases between. The germline V gene encodes CDR1 SGDLS and CDR2 YYNGEE. CDR3 nucleotide sequence: TGTGCCAGCAGCGTAGCGTCAGGGCGGGAGACCCAGTACTTC. Encoded protein: CASSVASGRETQYF.

In the case of this clone: This sample also contains other DNA sequences that code for the same CDR3. The chain links TRBV9 to TRBJ1-1, with D maybe TRBD1 (6 bases). Germline V lookup: CDR1 SGDLS, CDR2 YYNGEE. Between the trimmed V and J ends, which lost 0 bases and 0 bases, there was a span of 9 bases. CDR3 length: 15 residues. This CDR3 is CASSVAQGMNTEAFF. The CDR3 coding sequence is TGTGCCAGCAGCGTAGCACAGGGTATGAACACTGAAGCTTTCTTT.

This chain uses TRBV28 with TRBJ1-4; unclear D gene. CDR1 and CDR2 from the germline V gene are MDHEN and SYDVKM. The CDR3 loop spans 15 amino acids. V was shortened by 1 base and J by 4 bases, with 10 bases between the two germline ends. The CDR3 bases are TGTGCCAGCAGTTTATTCGGCCAGGTTAATGAAAAACTGTTTTTT. Translation gives CASSLFGQVNEKLFF.

The V call is TRBV10-3, the J call TRBJ2-1, with TRBD1 matching 9 bases. This CDR3 is 14 amino acids long. The J segment lost 5 bases and the V segment lost 6 bases, leaving 5 bases of the junction unmatched. Per the germline V gene, CDR1 is ENHRY and CDR2 is SYGVKD. CDR3 nucleotides: TGTGCCATCAGGGACAGGGGACAGAACAATGAGCAGTTCTTC. It translates to CAIRDRGQNNEQFF.

This chain uses TRBV27 with TRBJ1-4, with D perhaps matching TRBD1 (5 bases). The V gene lost 6 bases and the J gene lost 10 bases, with 18 bases spanning the gap. There are 14 residues in the CDR3. Germline V CDR1 and CDR2: MNHEY, SMNVEV (reference sequence). The CDR3 sequence: CASSPEIGAGKLFF. CDR3 in DNA: TGTGCCAGCAGCCCAGAGATAGGGGCTGGAAAACTGTTTTTT.